This TCR beta chain was documented in a study of OX40 agonist ivuxolimab in advanced cancers. At the level of the study: In this trial design, patients received ivuxolimab intravenously at 0.01 to 10 mg/kg every 2 weeks. Three patients, one with hepatocellular carcinoma and two with cutaneous melanoma, responded partially. Study-wide results and limits: The study found that CD8+ T cells averaged more expanded clones than CD4+.

V was pared by 5 bases and J by 6 bases, with 5 bases of the junction left unmatched. CDR1 is MNHEY, CDR2 SVGAGI, per germline. The length of the CDR3 is 14 residues. Sequencing was performed with immunoSEQ multiplex PCR; in TCRdb, only in-frame clones are kept and a portion is missing. The sample includes tens of thousands of clones, approximately 89% of them seen just once. Of note for this clone: The antigen is unknown.

The gene calls are TRBV6-5 and TRBJ2-1; 9 bases line up with TRBD1. This specimen was CD4+ or CD8+ T cells sorted from blood, taken in a trial of the OX40 agonist ivuxolimab. This receptor was identified in an adult with an advanced solid tumor such as melanoma, head and neck, liver or kidney cancer. The CDR3 DNA is TGTGCCAGCAGTAGACAGGGGGAAGGCAATGAGCAGTTCTTC. It is translated as CASSRQGEGNEQFF.